The 14 T cell receptor beta chains reported below all come from one sample, sequenced in a study of metastatic and nonmetastatic thyroid tumors. MiXCR re-clonotyped the PCR reads for TCRdb. The sample comprises roughly 23,000 clones, under 25% of which are singletons, and 13% rests with the top ten. Not a single patient had been given any form of treatment at any point before undergoing thyroid surgery. Sequenced sample: blood. These TCRs come from a male donor with papillary thyroid cancer or a benign thyroid nodule (not recorded which). Some clones in this sample may be carry-over from other donors' samples.

This clone was seen ten or more times. The chain employs TRBV25-1 and TRBJ2-7, with 8 bases lining up with TRBD2. Trimming at V came to 3 bases and at J to 7 bases, leaving 8 bases not matched to a gene. CDR3 length equals 14 residues. Germline loops: CDR1 MGHDK, CDR2 SYGVNS. CDR3 region: CASSEPGLGREQYF. For the CDR3, the DNA is TGTGCCAGCAGTGAGCCGGGACTAGGAAGGGAGCAGTACTTC.

As regards this clone: A read error may account for a junction end that differs from germline. The V call is TRBV12-3 or TRBV12-4, the J call TRBJ1-2; TRBD1 matches 7 bases. This CDR3 is built from 14 residues. CDR3 loop: CASSLQGSFHGYTF. DNA of the CDR3: TGTGCCAGTAGTTTACAGGGGAGCTTCCATGGCTACACCTTC.

This clone counts as medium-sized. V gene TRBV4-1 combines with J gene TRBJ2-7; 8 nucleotides match TRBD1. CDR3 size: 15 residues. V lost 0 bases, J lost 11 bases, and 12 bases stayed unmatched. CDR1 is MGHRA and CDR2 is YSYEKL in the germline V gene. CDR3 sequence (DNA): TGCGCCAGCAGCCAAGATGAGAGGACAGGGAGTCTAGAGTACTTC. It yields the protein CASSQDERTGSLEYF.

There are many counts of this clone. This CDR3 reads CASSLTSGQGDTQYF. In DNA form, the CDR3 reads TGTGCCAGCAGCCTTACTAGCGGGCAGGGGGATACGCAGTATTTT. The rearrangement links TRBV9 to TRBJ2-3; 9 nucleotides agree with TRBD2. J was trimmed by 6 bases and V by 4 bases; bases with no gene match: 9. The germline V gene encodes CDR1 SGDLS and CDR2 YYNGEE. This CDR3 is built from 15 residues.

This clone has a count of ten or more. A read error is possible here, since a much larger clone lies one base away. Other nucleotide sequences in the sample specify the same CDR3. The CDR3 is CASSLTGSSNQPQHF. CDR3 coding DNA: TGCGCCAGCAGTTTAACAGGGAGCAGCAATCAGCCCCAGCATTTT. The chain couples TRBV28 to TRBJ1-5; D might be TRBD1 (6 bases). The CDR3 totals 15 residues. Germline assignment: CDR1 MDHEN and CDR2 SYDVKM.

The chain is built from TRBV28 and TRBJ2-1, with TRBD1 matching over 8 bases. J gave up 8 bases and V 7 bases, and 16 bases lay outside the gene matches. CDR3 length: 16 residues. Germline V gene data show CDR1 as MDHEN and CDR2 as SYDVKM. The CDR3 sequence: CASTSPRYRGFDEQFF. CDR3 coding DNA: TGTGCCAGCACCTCCCCCCGTTACAGGGGGTTCGATGAGCAGTTCTTC.

This clone was recorded many times. The chain couples TRBV18 to TRBJ2-2; 10 bases match TRBD2. Germline lookup yields CDR1 KGHSH and CDR2 LQKENI. Germline trimming cut 0 bases from V and 3 bases from J; bases unmatched to any gene: 4. The CDR3 consists of 17 residues. The CDR3 here is CASSPPGGTSDTGELFF. The CDR3 DNA follows: TGTGCCAGCTCACCACCCGGTGGGACTAGCGACACCGGGGAGCTGTTTTTT.

This clone was seen repeatedly, ten times or more. This CDR3 reads CASSLGDRAYGYTF. Here the CDR3 DNA reads TGTGCCAGCAGCTTAGGGGACAGGGCCTATGGCTACACCTTC. The rearrangement joins TRBV7-2 to TRBJ1-2; TRBD1 matches 9 bases. The CDR3 totals 14 residues. V trimming: 1 base; J trimming: 4 bases; junction bases outside the gene matches: 1. The germline CDR1 and CDR2 sequences are SGHTA and FQGNSA.

This clone was detected a few times. The rearrangement links TRBV6-1 to TRBJ1-2; D call uncertain. Germline values: CDR1 MNHNS, CDR2 SASEGT. V lost 6 bases and J 5 bases, leaving 13 bases between the germline ends. This CDR3 is built from 13 residues. Here the CDR3 reads CASSKDGWYGYTF. CDR3 DNA: TGTGCCAGCAGCAAGGACGGATGGTATGGCTACACCTTC.

By share of the sample, this clone is medium-sized. V and J are TRBV2 and TRBJ2-7; D remains unclear. CDR1 and CDR2 (germline): SNHLY, FYNNEI. The V gene lost 5 bases and the J gene lost 5 bases, with 7 bases spanning the gap. This CDR3 contains 11 residues. The CDR3 nucleotides read TGTGCCAGCAGTTACGACCACGAGCAGTACTTC. It yields the protein CASSYDHEQYF.

The chain carries TRBV6-4 and TRBJ2-2; TRBD1 or TRBD2 may be the D gene (6 bases each). Germline CDR1 and CDR2: MRHNA and SNTAGT. V lost 3 bases, J lost 6 bases, and 11 bases lay in between. The CDR3 length is 14 residues. The CDR3 sequence: CASSESGEAGELFF. The CDR3 bases are TGTGCCAGCAGTGAGTCAGGGGAGGCCGGGGAGCTGTTTTTT.

This clone was picked up many times. The rearrangement uses TRBV5-1 and TRBJ2-7; 7 nucleotides match TRBD1. This CDR3 has 14 residues. Trimming removed 4 bases from V and 5 bases from J; junction bases left unmatched: 9. Per germline, CDR1 SGHRS and CDR2 YFSETQ. The CDR3 region is CASSRDIGQDEQYF. The CDR3, as DNA: TGCGCCAGCAGCCGCGACATTGGACAGGACGAGCAGTACTTC.

In this sample, this clone turned up many times. V is TRBV6-1 and J is TRBJ2-1, with D perhaps being TRBD1 or TRBD2 (6 bases each). The V end was cut by 6 bases, the J end by 2 bases, with 14 bases between. This CDR3 region has 15 residues. The germline gives CDR1 MNHNS, CDR2 SASEGT. CDR3 DNA sequence: TGTGCCAGCAGCCAAGGGGGGATAACCTACAATGAGCAGTTCTTC. Protein product: CASSQGGITYNEQFF.

This clone was recorded at least ten times. The V and J genes are TRBV9 and TRBJ2-7; D perhaps matches TRBD1 (6 bases). Germline loops: CDR1 SGDLS, CDR2 YYNGEE. The CDR3 covers 13 residues. Trimming shortened V by 2 bases and J by 3 bases, and 9 bases separated the two germline ends. The CDR3 spells CASSVKQGYEQYF. CDR3 nucleotide sequence: TGTGCCAGCAGCGTGAAACAGGGCTACGAGCAGTACTTC.